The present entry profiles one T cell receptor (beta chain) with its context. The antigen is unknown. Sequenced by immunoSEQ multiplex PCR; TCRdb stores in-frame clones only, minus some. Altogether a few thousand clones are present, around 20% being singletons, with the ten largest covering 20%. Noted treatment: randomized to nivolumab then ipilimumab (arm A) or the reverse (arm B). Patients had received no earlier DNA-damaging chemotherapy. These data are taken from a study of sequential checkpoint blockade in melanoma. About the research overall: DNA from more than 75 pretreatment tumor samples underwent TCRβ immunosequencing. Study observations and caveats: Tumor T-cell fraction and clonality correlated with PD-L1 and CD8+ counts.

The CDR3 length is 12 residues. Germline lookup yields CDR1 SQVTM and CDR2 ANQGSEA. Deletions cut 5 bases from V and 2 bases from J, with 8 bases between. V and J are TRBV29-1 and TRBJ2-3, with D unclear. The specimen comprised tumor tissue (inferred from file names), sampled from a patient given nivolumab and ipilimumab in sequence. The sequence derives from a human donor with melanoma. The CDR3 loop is CSVLTHTDTQYF. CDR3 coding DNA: TGCAGCGTTTTGACGCACACAGATACGCAGTATTTT.